This record looks at one T cell receptor beta chain sequence and its context. The J segment lost 4 bases and the V segment lost 1 base, leaving 6 bases of the junction unmatched. Germline V gene data show CDR1 as SGHTA and CDR2 as FQGTGA. The CDR3 is 16 residues long. Per the original data handling: The assay estimated nucleated cells by amplifying reference gene primers. TCRdb keeps only in-frame clones here, not all; method: immunoSEQ multiplex PCR. That table furnishes V, J and clone size, whereas the DNA furnished D and trimming. The sample includes 250,000 to 350,000 clones, 88% seen only once; the top ten take roughly 4%. This record belongs to a study of blood T cell repertoires in COVID-19. Study as a whole: The study drew acute and convalescent COVID-19 samples from the United States, Italy and Spain. PBMCs, B-cell-depleted T cells, or T cells provided the cDNA or gDNA that made up the material.

Sequencing was done on a sample of peripheral blood. The clonotype comes from a woman in her fifties or sixties with active or convalescent COVID-19. The chain recombines TRBV7-3 with TRBJ2-1, with 8 positions matching TRBD2. The CDR3 reads CASSLMVASGYNEQFF. The CDR3 nucleotides read TGTGCCAGCAGCTTAATGGTGGCTAGCGGGTACAATGAGCAGTTCTTC.